This T cell receptor beta chain was sequenced during a study of cytomegalovirus exposure and HLA in healthy donors. Study-wide findings and caveats: A later look showed TCR association rates differing by HLA locus, highest for DRB1 and lowest for HLA-C. The authors later linked a missense DCLRE1C variant to TCR beta V- and J-gene trimming. HLA alleles were associated with roughly 17,000 TCR beta sequences in a later analysis at 0.05 false discovery rate.

A multiplex PCR was run with 60 Vbeta primers and 13 Jbeta primers. TCRdb's table, derived via immunoSEQ multiplex PCR, lists solely in-frame clones and lacks some. Among under 140,000 clones listed, about 80% were seen once. Germline V gives CDR1 SGHAT, CDR2 FQNNGV. The V gene lost 5 bases and the J gene lost 1 base, with 13 bases spanning the gap. The CDR3 extends over 15 amino acids. About this clone: Its antigen remains unknown.

The source of this sequence is a woman between 55 and 75 years old in good health and CMV-seropositive. The gene calls are TRBV11-2 and TRBJ2-3; tentatively, D is TRBD1 (6 bases). Source material: PBMCs. CDR3 amino acids: CASSSIRGGTDTQYF. In nucleotides, the CDR3 is TGTGCCAGCAGCAGCATCAGGGGCGGCACAGATACGCAGTATTTT.